Below, 20 T cell receptor beta chains from the same sample are listed, as sequenced in a study of human T cells and chemical hapten exposure. TCRdb itself ran the RACE reads through MiXCR, one entry per CDR3 protein. The profile shows 280,000 or so distinct CDR3 sequences, roughly 7.4% of them singletons. Time point given: pre-sensitization, week 0. Treatment here: therapeutic diphenylcyclopropenone sensitization with weekly scalp DPC. The material sequenced was whole blood, taken in connection with sensitization to the hapten diphenylcyclopropenone (DPC). The source is a man aged 18 to 35 with alopecia areata. Some clones in this sample may be carry-over from other donors' samples.

This clonotype was observed a handful of times. The rearrangement joins TRBV12-3 or TRBV12-4 to TRBJ1-2; 8 bases fit TRBD1. The CDR3 length is 12 residues. V lost 5 bases to trimming and J lost 7 bases; unmatched junction nucleotides: 3. CDR3 loop: CASSLGQGGYTF. CDR3 sequence (DNA): TGTGCCAGCAGTCTAGGACAGGGTGGCTACACCTTC.

The table lists this clonotype with many counts. The chain has TRBV7-2 and TRBJ2-1; 7 bases agree with TRBD2. J was trimmed by 2 bases and V by 5 bases; bases with no gene match: 6. The germline V gene encodes CDR1 SGHTA and CDR2 FQGNSA. This CDR3 has 15 amino acids. The CDR3 nucleotides read TGTGCCAGCAGCCCAAGCGGGGAGCCCTACAATGAGCAGTTCTTC. Translated, it gives CASSPSGEPYNEQFF.

This clonotype has a count of ten or more. Its ends do not fully match the called genes, so a read error is possible. J is TRBJ2-1 and V is TRBV7-2, with 11 bases fitting TRBD1. Germline CDR1 reads SGHTA; CDR2 reads FQGNSA. The CDR3 runs to 17 residues. The CDR3 DNA reads TGTGCCAGCAGCCTAGCACCCGGGACAGGGGGTCGGAATGAGCAGTTCTTC. Translating gives CASSLAPGTGGRNEQFF. Complete variable domain (other parts from reference TRBV7-2 and TRBJ2-1): GAGVSQSPSNKVTEKGKDVELRCDPISGHTALYWYRQSLGQGLEFLIYFQGNSAPDKSGLPSDRFSAERTGGSVSTLTIQRTQQEDSAVYLCASSLAPGTGGRNEQFFGPGTRLTVL.

The V and J genes are TRBV12-3 or TRBV12-4 and TRBJ2-1; 9 bases are a match to TRBD2. CDR3 length equals 14 residues. Unmatched junction bases numbered 9, after V lost 7 bases and J lost 8 bases. The CDR3 DNA is TGTGCCAGCATGGCGCGGGGGGGAAACCATGAGCAGTTCTTC. It translates to CASMARGGNHEQFF.

The rearrangement uses TRBV9 and TRBJ1-2; D gene ambiguous. The CDR3 covers 15 residues. Germline V gene data show CDR1 as SGDLS and CDR2 as YYNGEE. Trimming left V 2 bases short and J 0 bases short, with 11 bases between. As DNA, the CDR3 is TGTGCCAGCAGCGTCTCCCCGGCGACTAACTATGGCTACACCTTC. It codes for CASSVSPATNYGYTF.

Only a few counts were recorded for this clonotype. This chain joins TRBV10-1 and TRBJ2-7; D is ambiguous. The CDR3 contains 10 residues. Per the germline V gene, CDR1 is WNHNN and CDR2 is SYGVQD (reference sequence). V lost 5 bases and J lost 2, with 1 base in between. The CDR3 loop reads CASSTYEQYF. CDR3 sequence (DNA): TGCGCCAGCAGTACCTACGAGCAGTACTTC.

V and J are TRBV5-1 and TRBJ2-4; a weak D match, TRBD2 (6 bases). Trimming took off 0 bases at V and 1 base at J, with 14 bases between the two ends. This CDR3 is 17 amino acids long. Germline CDR1 is SGHRS and CDR2 is YFSETQ. In DNA form, the CDR3 reads TGCGCCAGCAGCTTGGCCGTCTTGGAGGGGGCCAAAAACATTCAGTACTTC. Translating gives CASSLAVLEGAKNIQYF.

This clonotype was found a few times. The chain carries TRBV27 and TRBJ1-2; D is unresolved. Trimming left V 8 bases short and J 2 bases short, with 12 bases between. Germline lookup yields CDR1 MNHEY and CDR2 SMNVEV (reference sequence). The CDR3 sequence is 13 residues long. The CDR3 reads CASHGTSNYGYTF. The CDR3 nucleotides are TGTGCCAGCCATGGCACGTCCAACTATGGCTACACCTTC.

This clonotype was detected many times. V and J are TRBV5-6 and TRBJ2-1, with a tentative D call TRBD1 (6 bases). Germline V lookup: CDR1 SGHDT, CDR2 YYEEEE. Between the trimmed V and J ends, which lost 5 bases and 6 bases, there was a span of 15 bases. The CDR3 is 14 residues long. This chain's CDR3 is CASRNRVRGNEQFF. CDR3 DNA: TGTGCCAGCAGAAACAGGGTTCGCGGCAATGAGCAGTTCTTC.

This clonotype has more than one count but fewer than ten. The chain carries TRBV28 and TRBJ2-7, with TRBD2 identical over 8 bases. The CDR3 is 15 amino acids. V lost 3 bases, J lost 4 bases, and 8 bases stayed unmatched. Per germline, CDR1 MDHEN and CDR2 SYDVKM. As DNA, the CDR3 is TGTGCCAGCAGTTTTAGGCTAGCGGGTCAATACGAGCAGTACTTC. Translating it yields CASSFRLAGQYEQYF.

This clonotype was picked up many times. The rearrangement links TRBV4-3 to TRBJ1-1, with 8 bases matching TRBD1. Germline lookup yields CDR1 LGHNA and CDR2 YSLEER. With V trimmed by 5 bases and J by 5 bases, 7 bases remained unmatched. The CDR3 spans 14 residues. The CDR3 region has the DNA TGCGCCAGCAGCTCGGACAGGGCGAGTACTGAAGCTTTCTTT. Translated: CASSSDRASTEAFF.

This clonotype was counted only a few times. This rearrangement joins TRBV20-1 to TRBJ2-2; D possibly corresponds to TRBD2 (5 bases). This CDR3 spans 14 amino acids. Between the trimmed V and J ends, which lost 0 bases and 4 bases, there was a span of 9 bases. Looked up from germline, CDR1 is DFQATT and CDR2 is SNEGSKA (reference sequence). CDR3: CSARDSEGTGELFF. In DNA, the CDR3 is TGCAGTGCTAGAGACAGCGAGGGCACCGGGGAGCTGTTTTTT.

This clonotype showed up many times. J is TRBJ1-1 and V is TRBV7-9; D might be TRBD1 (5 bases). Germline-derived CDR1 and CDR2 are SEHNR and FQNEAQ (reference sequence). The CDR3 loop spans 16 amino acids. The V gene lost 7 bases and the J gene lost 0 bases, with 18 bases spanning the gap. Here the CDR3 DNA reads TGTGCCAGCACTAGGGGAACCGGGCAGATGAACACTGAAGCTTTCTTT. Residues: CASTRGTGQMNTEAFF.

V is TRBV29-1 and J is TRBJ2-3; the D is unclear. Germline lookup yields CDR1 SQVTM and CDR2 ANQGSEA. The CDR3 length is 12 residues. V lost 5 bases to trimming and J lost 1 base, with 7 bases between them. CDR3 nucleotide sequence: TGCAGCGTTCCATCAGGCACAGATACGCAGTATTTT. Residues: CSVPSGTDTQYF.

This clonotype was seen more than once but under ten times. The chain uses TRBV20-1 and TRBJ2-3, with D unclear. This CDR3 region has 16 residues. CDR1 DFQATT and CDR2 SNEGSKA come from the germline V gene (reference sequence). V was shortened by 3 bases and J by 0 bases, with 16 bases between the two germline ends. CDR3 sequence: CSARDAGPRSTDTQYF. The CDR3 coding sequence is TGCAGTGCTAGGGACGCCGGCCCCAGGAGCACAGATACGCAGTATTTT.

This clonotype turned up a few times. The chain joins TRBV27 to TRBJ1-6; no firm D call. The CDR3 consists of 14 residues. Germline V gives CDR1 MNHEY, CDR2 SMNVEV (reference sequence). V was trimmed by 2 bases and J by 5 bases, leaving 7 bases between them. CDR3 coding DNA: TGTGCCAGCAGTTTACCGGGAAATAATTCACCCCTCCACTTT. Amino acids: CASSLPGNNSPLHF.

This clonotype was observed many times. The rearrangement uses TRBV27 and TRBJ1-1, with 7 bases matching TRBD1. The CDR3 has 17 residues. After removal of 2 bases from V and 4 bases from J, the junction contained 13 bases not matched to a gene. From germline, CDR1 is MNHEY and CDR2 SMNVEV (reference sequence). The CDR3 protein is CASSLGSTGDSATEAFF. CDR3 in DNA: TGTGCCAGCAGTTTAGGTTCAACAGGGGACTCCGCCACTGAAGCTTTCTTT.

The V gene is TRBV6-6, the J gene TRBJ1-2, with D possibly TRBD1 on 6 matching bases. The CDR3 covers 13 residues. Per the germline V gene, CDR1 is MNHNY and CDR2 is SVGAGI (reference sequence). Trimming pared 6 bases from V and 3 bases from J, leaving 11 bases between. Here the CDR3 reads CASRWTDYYGYTF. The CDR3 DNA follows: TGTGCCAGCAGGTGGACAGATTACTATGGCTACACCTTC.

The chain combines TRBV7-2 with TRBJ1-1; D uncertain. The V gene's germline CDR1 is SGHTA and CDR2 FQGNSA. This CDR3 spans 15 amino acids. Trimming stripped 1 base from V and 3 bases from J, with 12 bases between. The CDR3 region is CASSLVMVLDTEAFF. The CDR3 nucleotides read TGTGCCAGCAGCTTAGTGATGGTCCTGGACACTGAAGCTTTCTTT.

This clonotype was observed at least ten times. The V and J genes are TRBV9 and TRBJ2-1, with 7 bases that match TRBD1. This CDR3 contains 14 residues. Looked up from germline, CDR1 is SGDLS and CDR2 is YYNGEE. Trimming cost V 5 bases and J 3 bases; bases outside gene matches: 5. The chain's CDR3 is CASSRRTGYNEQFF. The CDR3 region has the DNA TGTGCCAGCAGTAGACGGACAGGCTACAATGAGCAGTTCTTC.